This TCR beta chain emerged from a study of shared clonotypes between healthy human individuals. General study points: Sequencing depth was a factor that was expected to affect clonotype sharing among donors. A limitation of the genetic and exposure-history diversity represented arose from few donors. Between several donors, naive CD4 clonotypes were shared at a level of about 5%.

CD4+ cells were split into CD45RA+ naive and CD45RA-negative memory subsets. Germline CDR1 reads MNHNS; CDR2 reads SASEGT. CDR3 size: 16 residues. Trimming removed 4 bases from V and 1 base from J, with 16 bases in between. TCRdb's table, derived via immunoSEQ multiplex PCR, lists solely in-frame clones and lacks some. The data show about 1 million clones, about three quarters seen once. Points on this clone: What it binds is unknown.

Sample: memory CD4+ T cells sorted from blood. Indicated subset: CD45RA-negative fraction. V and J are TRBV6-1 and TRBJ1-1, with a tentative D call TRBD1 (6 bases). This TCR was recovered from a man between 18 and 35 years old in good health. This CDR3 is CASSGAFGGKNTEAFF. For the CDR3, the DNA is TGTGCCAGCAGTGGGGCTTTCGGGGGCAAGAACACTGAAGCTTTCTTT.